A selection of T cell receptor beta chains follows, all from one sample in a study of T cell responses to AZD1222 COVID-19 vaccine. The assay was immunoSEQ multiplex PCR, and TCRdb's table has in-frame clones only and misses some. Of over 50,000 clones detected, approximately 85% appear once; the ten largest clones hold 26%. The sample consisted of peripheral blood, taken 28 days after the second AZD1222 dose. Every receptor here comes from an adult who received the AZD1222 COVID-19 vaccine. The CDR3 runs from the conserved cysteine through the conserved F or W. Each record gives: V gene, J gene, CDR3 protein.

V: TRBV28; J: TRBJ1-2; CDR3: CASRNNYGYTF
V: TRBV12-5; J: TRBJ2-7; CDR3: CASGTGLAGNEQYF
V: TRBV4-3; J: TRBJ1-3; CDR3: CASSQGARTSGNTIYF
V: TRBV27; J: TRBJ2-7; CDR3: CASSFFGYEQYF
V: TRBV15; J: TRBJ2-6; CDR3: CATSRDRSRSAGANVLTF
V: TRBV12-3/TRBV12-4; J: TRBJ1-2; CDR3: CASSFGQGDGYTF
V: TRBV7-9; J: TRBJ2-7; CDR3: CASSRGAGALYEQYF
V: TRBV4-2; J: TRBJ1-1; CDR3: CASSQEGTAYLAFF
V: TRBV5-1; J: TRBJ1-4; CDR3: CASSGQGMTTNEKLFF
V: TRBV28; J: TRBJ2-1; CDR3: CASSFGLSYNEQFF
V: TRBV20-1; J: TRBJ1-5; CDR3: CSASDGQNSNQPQHF
V: TRBV6-2/TRBV6-3; J: TRBJ2-7; CDR3: CASSYRGDRENYEQYF
V: TRBV11-2; J: TRBJ1-1; CDR3: CASSLVWDTEAFF
V: TRBV7-7; J: TRBJ2-7; CDR3: CASSLGLAGVYEQYF
V: TRBV28; J: TRBJ2-1; CDR3: CASSLFGTSGSGEQFF
V: TRBV5-1; J: TRBJ2-7; CDR3: CASSLAEVRPYEQYF
V: TRBV18; J: TRBJ2-2; CDR3: CASSPDSNTGELFF
V: TRBV30; J: TRBJ2-3; CDR3: CAWSVNGRGADTQYF
V: TRBV29-1; J: TRBJ1-3; CDR3: CSVRTGSLSGNTIYF
V: TRBV15; J: TRBJ1-5; CDR3: CATSRVAYSNQPQHF
V: TRBV15; J: TRBJ2-5; CDR3: CATSRDGETQYF
V: TRBV9; J: TRBJ2-1; CDR3: CASSVGNDFF
V: TRBV2; J: TRBJ2-7; CDR3: CASSHGQGEEYEQYF
V: TRBV4-1; J: TRBJ2-2; CDR3: CASSQAGAGTGELFF
V: TRBV7-9; J: TRBJ2-2; CDR3: CASSLGLGENTGELFF
V: TRBV7-3; J: TRBJ1-1; CDR3: CASSLGKNTEAFF
V: TRBV4-1; J: TRBJ2-1; CDR3: CASSQDQGAGTSAYNEQFF
V: TRBV29-1; J: TRBJ2-7; CDR3: CSVDSGIRYEQYF
V: TRBV19; J: TRBJ1-2; CDR3: CASSIDQRQPGYGYTF
V: TRBV20-1; J: TRBJ2-1; CDR3: CSASPGQGANYNEQFF
V: TRBV5-5; J: TRBJ1-5; CDR3: CASSPGQGRLPQHF
V: TRBV19; J: TRBJ2-1; CDR3: CASSMWTGGNNEQFF
V: TRBV7-2; J: TRBJ2-3; CDR3: CASSLAEATDTQYF
V: TRBV7-9; J: TRBJ1-1; CDR3: CASSLEADTEAFF
V: TRBV6-1; J: TRBJ2-1; CDR3: CASSEGPPDEQFF
V: TRBV12-3/TRBV12-4; J: TRBJ2-2; CDR3: CASRVVPGELFF
V: TRBV18; J: TRBJ1-6; CDR3: CASSGQPLSYNSPLHF
V: TRBV7-8; J: TRBJ2-1; CDR3: CASSIVASSINEQFF
V: TRBV27; J: TRBJ1-6; CDR3: CASSYFIDRGNSPLHF
V: TRBV2; J: TRBJ1-2; CDR3: CASSIPRDRGRNSYTF
V: TRBV11-2; J: TRBJ1-2; CDR3: CASSFAGGDYGYTF
V: TRBV25-1; J: TRBJ2-1; CDR3: CASSPRGRAHEQFF
V: TRBV3-1/TRBV3-2; J: TRBJ1-3; CDR3: CASSQDWPGNTIYF
V: TRBV9; J: TRBJ2-2; CDR3: CASSLRVSGELFF
V: TRBV5-4; J: TRBJ2-1; CDR3: CASSLPPRGQNEQFF
V: TRBV19; J: TRBJ1-3; CDR3: CASQQGGNTIYF
V: TRBV7-2; J: TRBJ1-2; CDR3: CASSLAPMPGFQGYTF
V: TRBV27; J: TRBJ2-7; CDR3: CASSGQGTRWYF
V: TRBV29-1; J: TRBJ1-3; CDR3: CSVEDTGRASGNTIYF
V: TRBV5-5; J: TRBJ1-2; CDR3: CASSRTRTADLGYTF
V: TRBV19; J: TRBJ1-1; CDR3: CASSSTGGSEAFF
V: TRBV2; J: TRBJ2-3; CDR3: CASSTTDTQYF
V: TRBV27; J: TRBJ2-1; CDR3: CASSASVSYNEQFF